The 3 T cell receptor beta chains in this list originate from one sample, sequenced in a study of technical replicates of blood from several donors. The protocol was immunoSEQ multiplex PCR, while the TCRdb copy is restricted to in-frame clones and leaves out a portion. The sample has fewer than 95,000 clones; 90% to 95% are singletons. What was sequenced was T cells isolated from PBMCs. These receptors came from a human donor in good health.

The rearrangement joins TRBV5-4 to TRBJ2-1; 7 positions agree with TRBD1. Germline lookup yields CDR1 SGHNT and CDR2 YYREEE (reference sequence). V was pared by 6 bases and J by 0 bases, with 9 bases of the junction left unmatched. This CDR3 has 16 amino acids. CDR3 sequence: CASIPTGSSSYNEQFF. The CDR3 DNA sequence: TGTGCCAGCATCCCGACAGGGTCCAGCTCCTACAATGAGCAGTTCTTC. Supplemented by reference TRBV5-4 and TRBJ2-1, the full variable domain reads ETGVTQSPTHLIKTRGQQVTLRCSSQSGHNTVSWYQQALGQGPQFIFQYYREEENGRGNFPPRFSGLQFPNYSSELNVNALELDDSALYLCASIPTGSSSYNEQFFGPGTRLTVL.

This clone was seen more than once but under ten times. The V call is TRBV30, the J call TRBJ1-1; D is ambiguous. V lost 0 bases and J 1 base, leaving 15 bases between the germline ends. There are 16 residues in the CDR3. In germline, CDR1 is GTSNPN, CDR2 SVGIG (reference sequence). CDR3 nucleotides: TGTGCCTGGAGTGTACCGTTTGGGCAGAAGAACACTGAAGCTTTCTTT. As protein: CAWSVPFGQKNTEAFF.

This clone was seen once. The chain couples TRBV28 to TRBJ2-6; 7 bases are shared with TRBD2. V gave up 6 bases and J gave up 4 bases; unmatched junction bases: 6. There are 15 residues in the CDR3. In germline, CDR1 is MDHEN, CDR2 SYDVKM. The CDR3: CASRRGTLGANVLTF. CDR3 coding DNA: TGTGCCAGCAGGCGGGGGACGCTGGGGGCCAACGTCCTGACTTTC.